This T cell receptor (beta chain) is drawn from a study of sequential checkpoint blockade in melanoma. Background on the study: Arm A got nivolumab then ipilimumab; arm B the reverse, 1:1.

With 5 bases clipped from V and 4 bases from J, the junction kept 4 bases outside the gene matches. CDR1 is MNHNY, CDR2 SVGAGI, per germline (reference sequence). The CDR3 covers 14 residues. Described treatment: randomized to nivolumab then ipilimumab (arm A) or the reverse (arm B). DNA-damaging chemotherapy had not been given to any patient beforehand. From thawed PBMCs, live CD3+CD8+ cells negative for CD19 and CD56 were sorted. Clones were sequenced by immunoSEQ multiplex PCR, and TCRdb holds only the in-frame ones, with some missing. The sample contains about 26,000 clones, roughly 80% of which appear only once.

Sequenced material: CD8+ T cells sorted from blood (inferred from file names), taken from a patient given nivolumab and ipilimumab in sequence. The receptor's source is a human donor with melanoma. The chain recombines TRBV6-6 with TRBJ2-7, with 11 nucleotides matching TRBD2. The CDR3 reads CASSQLAGVYEQYF. The CDR3 DNA follows: TGTGCCAGCAGTCAACTAGCGGGAGTTTACGAGCAGTACTTC.